This T cell receptor beta chain was recorded in a study of T cells in Graves' hyperthyroidism and ophthalmopathy. Study-level points and caveats: Also found in blood were most expanded thyroid clonotypes above 0.001.

Researchers amplified the TCR beta CDR3 regions from RNA transcripts. Using the HTBI primer set, a first-round RT-PCR was run on the TCR CDR3. TCRdb itself ran the multiplex PCR reads through MiXCR, one entry per CDR3 protein. Here the sample spans a few hundred thousand distinct CDR3 sequences, 15% to 20% being singletons. Between the trimmed V and J ends, which lost 8 bases and 4 bases, there was a span of 15 bases. The CDR3 runs 14 residues. This clonotype was found many times. The antigen is not known. V gene TRBV12-3 or TRBV12-4 combines with J gene TRBJ1-5; no clear D. The sample was blood. This receptor was identified in a man aged 18 to 29 with Graves' ophthalmopathy. For the CDR3, the DNA is TGTGCCAGCTCACGGACGGAGGAAAATCAGCCCCAGCATTTT. Translation: CASSRTEENQPQHF.